These 11 T cell receptor beta chains originate from one sample sequenced in a study of T cells in tuberculosis. Only in-frame clones appear in the TCRdb table, and some are missing; sequencing was by immunoSEQ multiplex PCR. The sample lists 20,000 to 25,000 clones, around 94% occurring once. The sample was PBMCs. These receptors were obtained from a donor aged 10-35 years with latent tuberculosis or without tuberculosis infection. Some clones in this sample may be carry-over from other donors' samples.

CDR3: CASSYSNRGPSTEAFF. The CDR3 bases are TGTGCCAGCAGTTACTCAAACAGGGGGCCCAGCACTGAAGCTTTCTTT. This chain uses TRBV6-5 with TRBJ1-1; 9 bases match TRBD1. Germline V gene data show CDR1 as MNHEY and CDR2 as SVGAGI. The CDR3 is made up of 16 amino acids. With 0 bases clipped from V and 4 bases from J, the junction kept 6 bases outside the gene matches.

The V and J genes are TRBV5-1 and TRBJ1-1; no clear D gene. CDR3 length: 14 amino acids. V was clipped by 4 bases and J by 4 bases, with 14 bases between them. Germline values: CDR1 SGHRS, CDR2 YFSETQ. The CDR3 sequence: CASSRALAGTEAFF. CDR3 coding DNA: TGCGCCAGCAGCCGGGCCCTGGCGGGCACTGAAGCTTTCTTT.

J is TRBJ2-4 and V is TRBV2, with TRBD2 matching 8 bases. Germline lookup yields CDR1 SNHLY and CDR2 FYNNEI. This CDR3 is 14 amino acids long. Trimming cost V 2 bases and J 6 bases; bases outside gene matches: 3. DNA of the CDR3: TGTGCCAGCAGTGAACAAGCGGGGGCAAACATTCAGTACTTC. This encodes CASSEQAGANIQYF.

This chain's CDR3 is CASSLPVGGIANYGYTF. The CDR3 region has the DNA TGTGCCAGCAGCCTGCCGGTAGGGGGCATAGCGAACTATGGCTACACCTTC. V is TRBV5-6 and J is TRBJ1-2; 7 positions agree with TRBD1. Germline CDR1 is SGHDT and CDR2 is YYEEEE. V gave up 4 bases and J gave up 2 bases; unmatched junction bases: 14. The CDR3 loop spans 17 amino acids. Drawing the rest from reference TRBV5-6 and TRBJ1-2, the complete variable domain is DAGVTQSPTHLIKTRGQQVTLRCSPKSGHDTVSWYQQALGQGPQFIFQYYEEEERQRGNFPDRFSGHQFPNYSSELNVNALLLGDSALYLCASSLPVGGIANYGYTFGSGTRLTVV.

This chain links TRBV6-1 with TRBJ2-7; the match to TRBD1 covers 8 bases. Germline assignment: CDR1 MNHNS and CDR2 SASEGT. With 4 bases clipped from V and 2 bases from J, the junction kept 4 bases outside the gene matches. The CDR3 contains 14 residues. The CDR3 DNA follows: TGTGCCAGCAGTGGGACAGGGCCCCCCTACGAGCAGTACTTC. Amino acids: CASSGTGPPYEQYF.

This clone showed up just once. The gene calls are TRBV11-3 and TRBJ2-1; 8 positions match TRBD1. The CDR3 runs 16 residues. Germline-derived CDR1 and CDR2 are SGHNT and YENEEA. With V trimmed by 2 bases and J by 4 bases, 7 bases remained unmatched. CDR3 amino acids: CASSLRDRGRYNEQFF. CDR3 coding DNA: TGTGCCAGCAGCTTACGAGACAGGGGAAGATACAATGAGCAGTTCTTC.

The chain links TRBV18 to TRBJ2-2; 8 bases match TRBD1. There are 13 residues in the CDR3. Germline values: CDR1 KGHSH, CDR2 LQKENI. Trimming removed 9 bases from V and 0 bases from J; junction bases left unmatched: 0. Here the CDR3 DNA reads TGTGCCAGACAGGGGGCGAACACCGGGGAGCTGTTTTTT. Translating it yields CARQGANTGELFF.

The chain employs TRBV6-1 and TRBJ2-7, with TRBD1 as a possible D gene (5 bases). The V end was cut by 0 bases, the J end by 6 bases, with 12 bases between. Per the germline V gene, CDR1 is MNHNS and CDR2 is SASEGT. CDR3 size: 14 residues. This CDR3 reads CASSEAAVRGEQYF. Here the CDR3 DNA reads TGTGCCAGCAGTGAAGCAGCAGTTAGGGGCGAGCAGTACTTC.

This chain links TRBV27 with TRBJ2-2, with 10 bases that match TRBD1. The CDR3 consists of 15 residues. CDR1 and CDR2 (germline): MNHEY, SMNVEV (reference sequence). The J segment lost 5 bases and the V segment lost 4 bases, leaving 4 bases of the junction unmatched. CDR3 loop: CASSWWTGGTGELFF. DNA for the CDR3: TGTGCCAGCAGTTGGTGGACAGGGGGGACCGGGGAGCTGTTTTTT.

The J gene is TRBJ1-5, the V gene TRBV19, with a possible D match to TRBD1 (6 bases). CDR1 and CDR2 from the germline V gene are LNHDA and SQIVND (reference sequence). V was pared by 1 base and J by 2 bases, with 18 bases between. CDR3 length equals 18 residues. CDR3 amino acids: CASSIGPLGAVRNQPQHF. In nucleotides, the CDR3 is TGTGCCAGTAGTATAGGACCCCTGGGGGCGGTCCGCAATCAGCCCCAGCATTTT.

The rearrangement joins TRBV28 to TRBJ2-1, with 8 bases lining up with TRBD1. This CDR3 contains 17 residues. Germline values: CDR1 MDHEN, CDR2 SYDVKM. The junction had 7 bases not matched to a gene; V was cut back by 2 bases and J by 1 base. The CDR3 region is CASSLNPRTGSYNEQFF. In DNA form, the CDR3 reads TGTGCCAGCAGTTTAAATCCCCGGACAGGGTCCTACAATGAGCAGTTCTTC.